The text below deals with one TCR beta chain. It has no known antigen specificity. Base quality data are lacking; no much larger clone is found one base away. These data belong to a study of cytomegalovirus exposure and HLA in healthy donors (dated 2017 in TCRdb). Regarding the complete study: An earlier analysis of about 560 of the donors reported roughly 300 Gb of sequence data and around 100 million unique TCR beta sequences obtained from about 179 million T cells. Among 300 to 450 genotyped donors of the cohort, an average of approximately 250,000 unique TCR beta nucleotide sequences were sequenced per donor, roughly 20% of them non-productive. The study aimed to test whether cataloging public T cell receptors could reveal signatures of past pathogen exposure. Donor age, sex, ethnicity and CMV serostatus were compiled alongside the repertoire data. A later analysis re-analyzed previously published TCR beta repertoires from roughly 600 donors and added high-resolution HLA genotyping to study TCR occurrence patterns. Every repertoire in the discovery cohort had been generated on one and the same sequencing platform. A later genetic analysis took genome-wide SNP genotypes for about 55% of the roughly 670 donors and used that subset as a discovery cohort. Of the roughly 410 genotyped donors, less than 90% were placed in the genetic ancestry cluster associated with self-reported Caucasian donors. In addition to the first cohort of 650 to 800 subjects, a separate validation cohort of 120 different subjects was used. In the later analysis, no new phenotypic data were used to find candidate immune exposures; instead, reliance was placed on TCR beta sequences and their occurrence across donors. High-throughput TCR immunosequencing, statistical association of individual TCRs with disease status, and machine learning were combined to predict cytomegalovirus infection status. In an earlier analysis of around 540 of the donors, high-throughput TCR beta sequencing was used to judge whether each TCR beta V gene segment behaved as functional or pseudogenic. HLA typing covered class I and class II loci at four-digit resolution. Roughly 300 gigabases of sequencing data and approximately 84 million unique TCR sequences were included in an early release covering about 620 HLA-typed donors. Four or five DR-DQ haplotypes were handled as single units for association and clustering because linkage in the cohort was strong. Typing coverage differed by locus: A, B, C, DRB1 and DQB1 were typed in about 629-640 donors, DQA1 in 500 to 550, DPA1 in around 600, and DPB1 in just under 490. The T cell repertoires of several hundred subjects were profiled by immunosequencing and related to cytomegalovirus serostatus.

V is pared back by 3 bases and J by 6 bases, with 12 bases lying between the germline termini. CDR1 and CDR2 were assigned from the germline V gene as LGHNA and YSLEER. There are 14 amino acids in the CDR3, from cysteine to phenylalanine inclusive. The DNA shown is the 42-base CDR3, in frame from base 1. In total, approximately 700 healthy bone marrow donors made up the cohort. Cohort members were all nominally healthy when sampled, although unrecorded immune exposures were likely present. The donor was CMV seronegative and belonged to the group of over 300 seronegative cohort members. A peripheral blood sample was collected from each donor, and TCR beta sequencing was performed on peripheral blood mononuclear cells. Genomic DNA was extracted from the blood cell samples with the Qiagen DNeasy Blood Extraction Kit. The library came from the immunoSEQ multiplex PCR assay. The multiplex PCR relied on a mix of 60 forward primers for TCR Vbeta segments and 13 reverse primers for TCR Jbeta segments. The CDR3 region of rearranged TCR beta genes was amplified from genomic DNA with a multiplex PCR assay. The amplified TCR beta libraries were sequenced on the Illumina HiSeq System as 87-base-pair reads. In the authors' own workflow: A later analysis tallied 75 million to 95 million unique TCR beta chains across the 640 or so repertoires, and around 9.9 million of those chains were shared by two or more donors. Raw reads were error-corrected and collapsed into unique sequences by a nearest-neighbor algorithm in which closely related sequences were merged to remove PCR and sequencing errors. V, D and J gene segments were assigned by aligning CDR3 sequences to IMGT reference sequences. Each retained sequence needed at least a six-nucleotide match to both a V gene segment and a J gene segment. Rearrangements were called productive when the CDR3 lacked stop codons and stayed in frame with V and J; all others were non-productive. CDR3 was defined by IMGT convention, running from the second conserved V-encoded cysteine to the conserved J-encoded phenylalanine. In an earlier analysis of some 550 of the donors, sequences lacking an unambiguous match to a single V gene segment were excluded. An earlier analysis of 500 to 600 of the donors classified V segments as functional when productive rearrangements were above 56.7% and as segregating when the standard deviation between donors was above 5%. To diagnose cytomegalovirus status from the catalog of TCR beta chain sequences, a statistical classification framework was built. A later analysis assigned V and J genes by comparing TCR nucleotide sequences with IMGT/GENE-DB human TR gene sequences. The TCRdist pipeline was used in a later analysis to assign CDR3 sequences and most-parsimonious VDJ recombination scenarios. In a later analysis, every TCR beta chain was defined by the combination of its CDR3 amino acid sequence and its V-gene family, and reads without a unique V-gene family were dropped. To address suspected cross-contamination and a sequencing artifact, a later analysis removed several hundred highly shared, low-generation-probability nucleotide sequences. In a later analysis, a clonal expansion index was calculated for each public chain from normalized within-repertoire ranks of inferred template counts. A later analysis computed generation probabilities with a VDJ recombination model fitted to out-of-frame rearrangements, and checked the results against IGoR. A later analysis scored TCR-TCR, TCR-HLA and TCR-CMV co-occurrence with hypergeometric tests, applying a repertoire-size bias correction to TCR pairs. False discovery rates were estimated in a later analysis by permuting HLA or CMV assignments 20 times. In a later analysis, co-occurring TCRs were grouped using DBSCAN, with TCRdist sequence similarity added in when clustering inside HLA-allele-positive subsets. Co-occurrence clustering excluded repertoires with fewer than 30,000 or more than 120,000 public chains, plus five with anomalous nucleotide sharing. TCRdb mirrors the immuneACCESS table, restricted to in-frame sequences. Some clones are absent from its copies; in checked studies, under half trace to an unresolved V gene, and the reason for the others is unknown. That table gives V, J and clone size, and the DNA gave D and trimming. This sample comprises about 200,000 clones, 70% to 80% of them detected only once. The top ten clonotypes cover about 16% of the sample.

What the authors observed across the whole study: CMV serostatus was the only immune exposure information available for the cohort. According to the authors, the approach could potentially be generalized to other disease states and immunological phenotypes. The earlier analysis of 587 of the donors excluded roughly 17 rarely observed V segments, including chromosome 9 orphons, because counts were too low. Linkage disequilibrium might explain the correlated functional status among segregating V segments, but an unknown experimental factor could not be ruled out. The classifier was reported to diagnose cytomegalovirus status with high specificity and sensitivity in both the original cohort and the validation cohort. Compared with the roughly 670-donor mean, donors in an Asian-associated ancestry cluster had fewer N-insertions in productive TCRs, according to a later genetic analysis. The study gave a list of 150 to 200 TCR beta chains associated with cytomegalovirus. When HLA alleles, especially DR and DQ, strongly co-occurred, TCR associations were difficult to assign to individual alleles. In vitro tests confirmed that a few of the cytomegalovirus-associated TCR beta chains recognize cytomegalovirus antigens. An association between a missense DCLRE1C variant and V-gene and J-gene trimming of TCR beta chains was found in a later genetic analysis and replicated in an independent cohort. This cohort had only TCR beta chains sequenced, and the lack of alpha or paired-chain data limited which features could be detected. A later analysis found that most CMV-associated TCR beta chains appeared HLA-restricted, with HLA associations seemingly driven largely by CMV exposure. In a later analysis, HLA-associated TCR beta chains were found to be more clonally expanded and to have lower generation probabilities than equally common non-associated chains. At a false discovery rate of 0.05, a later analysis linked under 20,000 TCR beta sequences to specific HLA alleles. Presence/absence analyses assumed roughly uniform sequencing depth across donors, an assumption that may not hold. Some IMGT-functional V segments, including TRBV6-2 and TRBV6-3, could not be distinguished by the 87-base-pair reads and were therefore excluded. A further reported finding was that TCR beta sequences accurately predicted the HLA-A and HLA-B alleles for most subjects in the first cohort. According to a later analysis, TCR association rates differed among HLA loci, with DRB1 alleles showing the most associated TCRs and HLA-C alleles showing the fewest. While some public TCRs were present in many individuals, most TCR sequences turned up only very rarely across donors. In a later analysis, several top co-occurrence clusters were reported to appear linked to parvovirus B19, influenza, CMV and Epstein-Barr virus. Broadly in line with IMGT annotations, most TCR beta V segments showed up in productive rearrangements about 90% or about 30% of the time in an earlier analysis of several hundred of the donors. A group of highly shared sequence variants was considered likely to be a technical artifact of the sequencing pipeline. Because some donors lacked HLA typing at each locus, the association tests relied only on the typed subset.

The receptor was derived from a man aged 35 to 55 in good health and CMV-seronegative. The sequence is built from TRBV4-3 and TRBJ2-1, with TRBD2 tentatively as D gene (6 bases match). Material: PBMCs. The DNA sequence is TGCGCCAGCAGCCATTGGGGGGAGACCAATGAGCAGTTCTTC. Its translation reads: CASSHWGETNEQFF.